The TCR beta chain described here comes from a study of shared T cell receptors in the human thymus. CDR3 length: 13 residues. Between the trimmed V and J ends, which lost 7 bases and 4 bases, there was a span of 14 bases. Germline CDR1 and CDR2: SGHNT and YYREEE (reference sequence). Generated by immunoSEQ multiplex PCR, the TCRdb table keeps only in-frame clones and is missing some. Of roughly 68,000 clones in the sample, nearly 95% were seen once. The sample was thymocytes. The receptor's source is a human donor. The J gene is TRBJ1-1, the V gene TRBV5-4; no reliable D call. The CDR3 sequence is CASAAGVATEAFF. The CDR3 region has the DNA TGTGCCAGCGCCGCCGGGGTGGCCACTGAAGCTTTCTTT.